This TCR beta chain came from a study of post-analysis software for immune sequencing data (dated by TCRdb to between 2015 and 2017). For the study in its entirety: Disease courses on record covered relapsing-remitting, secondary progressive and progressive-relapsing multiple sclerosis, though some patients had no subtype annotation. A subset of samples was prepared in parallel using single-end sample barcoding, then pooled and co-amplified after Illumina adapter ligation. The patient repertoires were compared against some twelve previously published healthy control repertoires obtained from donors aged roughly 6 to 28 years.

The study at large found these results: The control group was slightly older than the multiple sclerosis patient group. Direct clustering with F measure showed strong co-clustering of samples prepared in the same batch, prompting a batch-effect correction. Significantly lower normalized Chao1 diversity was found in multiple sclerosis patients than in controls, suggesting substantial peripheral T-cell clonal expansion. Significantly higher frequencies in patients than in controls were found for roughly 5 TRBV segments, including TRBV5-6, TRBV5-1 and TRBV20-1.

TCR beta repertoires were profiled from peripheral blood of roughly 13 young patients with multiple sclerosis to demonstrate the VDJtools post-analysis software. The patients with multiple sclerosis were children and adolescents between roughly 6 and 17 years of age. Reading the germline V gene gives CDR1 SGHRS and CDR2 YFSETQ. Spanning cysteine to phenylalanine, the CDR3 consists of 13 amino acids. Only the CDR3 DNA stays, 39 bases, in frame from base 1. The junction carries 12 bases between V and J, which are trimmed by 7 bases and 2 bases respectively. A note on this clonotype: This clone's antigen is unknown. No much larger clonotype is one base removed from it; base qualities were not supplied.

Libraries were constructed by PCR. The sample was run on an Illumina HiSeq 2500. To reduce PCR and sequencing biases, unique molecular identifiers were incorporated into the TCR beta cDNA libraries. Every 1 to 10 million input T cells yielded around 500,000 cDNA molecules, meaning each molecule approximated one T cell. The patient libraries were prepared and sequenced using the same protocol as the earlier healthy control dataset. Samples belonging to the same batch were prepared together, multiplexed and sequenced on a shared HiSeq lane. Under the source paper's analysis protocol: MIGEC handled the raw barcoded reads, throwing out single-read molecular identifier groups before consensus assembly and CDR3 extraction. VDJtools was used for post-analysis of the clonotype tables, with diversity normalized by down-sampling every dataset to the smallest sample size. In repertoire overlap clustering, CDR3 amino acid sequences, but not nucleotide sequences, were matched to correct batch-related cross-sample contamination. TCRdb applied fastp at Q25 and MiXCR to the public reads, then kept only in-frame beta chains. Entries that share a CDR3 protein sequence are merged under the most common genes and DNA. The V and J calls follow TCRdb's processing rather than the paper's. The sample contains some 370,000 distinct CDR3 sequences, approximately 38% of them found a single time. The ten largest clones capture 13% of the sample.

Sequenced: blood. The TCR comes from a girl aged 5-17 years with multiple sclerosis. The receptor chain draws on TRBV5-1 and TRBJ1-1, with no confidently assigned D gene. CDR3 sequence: CASHRGSNTEAFF. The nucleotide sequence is TGCGCCAGCCATAGAGGCTCCAACACTGAAGCTTTCTTT.